This T cell receptor beta chain was documented in a study of cytomegalovirus exposure and HLA in healthy donors. About the research overall: Approximately 170 million T cells yielded under 130 million unique TCR beta sequences in earlier analysis. Findings and limits, study-wide: The likely explanation for a cluster of highly shared sequence variants was sequencing artifact.

60 Vbeta and 13 Jbeta primers were used in PCR. Clones were sequenced by immunoSEQ multiplex PCR, and TCRdb holds only the in-frame ones, with some missing. The sample totals more than 55,000 clones. Germline V lookup: CDR1 MRHNA, CDR2 SNTAGT. V was pared by 3 bases and J by 7 bases, with 11 bases of the junction left unmatched. CDR3 length: 16 amino acids. For this clone: Antigen: not known.

The sequenced material came from PBMCs. The rearrangement joins TRBV6-4 to TRBJ2-1, with 8 nucleotides matching TRBD2. The TCR was taken from a middle-aged woman in good health and CMV-seropositive. The CDR3 here is CASSEGSGKLYNEQFF. The DNA for the CDR3 is TGTGCCAGCAGTGAAGGTAGCGGGAAGTTATATAATGAGCAGTTCTTC.